This TCR beta chain was identified in a study of T cell responses to AZD1222 COVID-19 vaccine. At the level of the study: Second-dose intervals near 4 or 12 weeks were combined.

Sequencing was performed with immunoSEQ multiplex PCR; in TCRdb, only in-frame clones are kept and a portion is missing. Of some 170,000 clones detected, roughly nine tenths appear once; the ten largest clones hold 1.5% to 2%. As for this clone: Antigen: not known.

The ends were cut back, 5 bases at V and 0 bases at J, with 14 bases in the middle. This CDR3 has 16 amino acids. The germline V gene has CDR1 SGHVS and CDR2 FQNEAQ. Findings and limits, study-wide: Repertoires in all cases were sampled only once the peak T cell response had passed. Researchers report vaccine-associated CD4 TCRs spanning spike, with dominance at 160-218 and 743-854. Among AZD1222 vaccinees, only six or seven were seropositive at baseline.

Sample: peripheral blood, taken on day 0 of AZD1222 vaccination. V is TRBV7-8 and J is TRBJ1-5; D is ambiguous. The TCR originated in an adult in good health. The CDR3 DNA follows: TGTGCCAGCAGCCTGCAGGTGGATTATAGCAATCAGCCCCAGCATTTT. Protein: CASSLQVDYSNQPQHF.